Shown below are 30 T cell receptor beta chains from a single sample sequenced in a study of blood T cell repertoires in COVID-19. Using immunoSEQ multiplex PCR, the repertoire was profiled, and TCRdb retains in-frame clones only, with some absent. The sample carries approximately 170,000 clones, 80% to 85% recorded once. Input material: peripheral blood. These TCRs come from a man between 65 and 85 years old with active or convalescent COVID-19.

This chain joins TRBV30 and TRBJ1-4, with unresolved D. The CDR3 has 14 amino acids. Germline lookup yields CDR1 GTSNPN and CDR2 SVGIG (reference sequence). V dropped 4 bases and J dropped 8 bases, with 17 bases sitting between them. The CDR3: CAWMMGSKGEKLFF. The CDR3 region has the DNA TGTGCCTGGATGATGGGGAGTAAAGGCGAAAAACTGTTTTTT.

The J gene is TRBJ1-2, the V gene TRBV29-1; 7 bases line up with TRBD1. This CDR3 is 14 amino acids long. J was trimmed by 2 bases and V by 6 bases; bases with no gene match: 9. Germline V gene sequence: CDR1 SQVTM, CDR2 ANQGSEA. CDR3 sequence (DNA): TGCAGCGTCCTCAGGGGGTTGGGGAACTATGGCTACACCTTC. As protein: CSVLRGLGNYGYTF.

A word on this clone: Other DNA sequences in the same sample also yield this CDR3. The V call is TRBV18, the J call TRBJ2-3; D might be TRBD2 (5 bases). Germline V CDR1 and CDR2: KGHSH, LQKENI. This CDR3 has 13 residues. Trimming stripped 0 bases from V and 6 bases from J, with 7 bases between. CDR3 residues: CASSPPGADTQYF. The CDR3 nucleotides read TGTGCCAGCTCACCACCGGGAGCGGATACGCAGTATTTT.

The CDR3 loop is CASPPPGAPYEQYF. The DNA for the CDR3 is TGTGCCAGCCCGCCACCGGGAGCGCCCTACGAGCAGTACTTC. The V gene is TRBV27, the J gene TRBJ2-7; TRBD2 might be the D (6 bases). This CDR3 has 14 amino acids. Germline CDR1 MNHEY, CDR2 SMNVEV (reference sequence). V was shortened by 8 bases and J by 2 bases, with 16 bases between the two germline ends.

This chain connects TRBV2 to TRBJ2-7; 7 positions match TRBD1. CDR1 is SNHLY and CDR2 is FYNNEI in the germline V gene. V shed 6 bases and J 0 bases; nucleotides not matched to a gene: 5. The CDR3 is 14 residues long. The CDR3 nucleotides read TGTGCCAGCAGCCGCAGGGGGATCTCCTACGAGCAGTACTTC. It yields the protein CASSRRGISYEQYF.

The chain links TRBV5-8 to TRBJ2-7; perhaps TRBD1 as D (5 bases). The V and J ends lost 1 base and 1 base respectively, with 9 bases between them. CDR1 is SGHTS, CDR2 YDEGEE, per germline. CDR3 length: 14 amino acids. The CDR3 is CASSLRTRSYEQYF. The CDR3 DNA reads as TGTGCCAGCAGCTTGAGGACAAGGTCCTACGAGCAGTACTTC.

The chain couples TRBV18 to TRBJ2-7, with D possibly being TRBD1 (5 bases). Trimming removed 5 bases from V and 3 bases from J, with 8 bases in between. The V gene's germline CDR1 is KGHSH and CDR2 LQKENI. The CDR3 covers 12 residues. DNA of the CDR3: TGTGCCAGCTCAAACAGGAGCTACGAGCAGTACTTC. The encoded protein is CASSNRSYEQYF.

The V and J genes are TRBV24-1 and TRBJ2-5; TRBD1 aligns across 10 bases. J gave up 4 bases and V 10 bases, and 2 bases lay outside the gene matches. Germline V CDR1 and CDR2: KGHDR, SFDVKD. The CDR3 runs to 12 residues. CDR3 in amino acids: CATRDRGETQYF. In nucleotides, the CDR3 is TGTGCCACGCGGGACAGGGGAGAGACCCAGTACTTC.

The chain is built from TRBV4-3 and TRBJ2-2, with TRBD1 matching 8 bases. Germline V gene data show CDR1 as LGHNA and CDR2 as YSLEER. J lost 3 bases, V lost 0 bases, and 6 bases had no gene match. There are 17 residues in the CDR3. The CDR3 here is CASSQDITGGDTGELFF. The CDR3 DNA sequence: TGCGCCAGCAGCCAAGATATAACAGGGGGAGACACCGGGGAGCTGTTTTTT.

This sequence joins TRBV30 and TRBJ2-2; D perhaps matches TRBD2 (5 bases). Trimming pared 0 bases from V and 5 bases from J, leaving 13 bases between. Germline assignment: CDR1 GTSNPN and CDR2 SVGIG (reference sequence). The CDR3 runs to 15 residues. CDR3 DNA sequence: TGTGCCTGGAGTGTTGTGCCGCCGGGAACCGGGGAGCTGTTTTTT. This translates into CAWSVVPPGTGELFF. The full variable domain, its missing parts supplied by reference TRBV30 and TRBJ2-2, is SQTIHQWPATLVQPVGSPLSLECTVEGTSNPNLYWYRQAAGRGLQLLFYSVGIGQISSEVPQNLSASRPQDRQFILSSKKLLLSDSGFYLCAWSVVPPGTGELFFGEGSRLTVL.

The chain carries TRBV6-5 and TRBJ1-5, with 10 nucleotides matching TRBD1. Germline CDR1 MNHEY, CDR2 SVGAGI. Trimming took 6 bases from V and 4 from J; bases not matched to a gene: 3. The CDR3 has 14 amino acids. The CDR3 DNA reads TGTGCCAGCAGGAAGGGACAGGGGAATCAGCCCCAGCATTTT. This translates into CASRKGQGNQPQHF.

The rearrangement links TRBV15 to TRBJ2-5, with TRBD2 as a possible D gene (6 bases). The CDR3 consists of 13 residues. V was shortened by 9 bases and J by 4 bases, with 15 bases between the two germline ends. Per germline, CDR1 LNHNV and CDR2 YYDKDF (reference sequence). The CDR3 loop is CATTGGPRETQYF. For the CDR3, the DNA is TGTGCCACGACCGGGGGACCCCGAGAGACCCAGTACTTC.

The rearrangement uses TRBV18 and TRBJ1-3, with D hard to call. Per germline, CDR1 KGHSH and CDR2 LQKENI. There are 14 residues in the CDR3. Trimming left V 3 bases short and J 0 bases short, with 6 bases between. In DNA, the CDR3 is TGTGCCAGCTCACCGGCACACTCTGGAAACACCATATATTTT. Protein: CASSPAHSGNTIYF.

This clone was counted a few times. V gene TRBV6-2 or TRBV6-3 combines with J gene TRBJ2-2; TRBD2 might be the D (5 bases). The length of the CDR3 is 15 residues. The ends were cut back, 3 bases at V and 4 bases at J, with 12 bases in the middle. Germline V gives CDR1 MNHEY, CDR2 SVGEGT. The CDR3 DNA is TGTGCCAGCAGTTATTTAGTCGAGGGCACCGGGGAGCTGTTTTTT. It specifies CASSYLVEGTGELFF.

The rearrangement uses TRBV7-5 and TRBJ2-2; TRBD1 reflects the table's D call only, with no check against the DNA. TRBV7-5 is labeled a pseudogene. There are 15 residues in the CDR3. The CDR3: CARSRRQGGSGELFF. The CDR3 nucleotides are TGTGCCAGAAGCCGAAGACAGGGGGGATCCGGGGAGCTGTTTTTT.

The rearrangement uses TRBV7-8 and TRBJ1-5, with TRBD1 matching 7 bases. Losses at the gene ends were 4 bases for V and 0 bases for J; bases not matched to a gene: 6. The CDR3 totals 16 residues. Germline CDR1 is SGHVS and CDR2 is FQNEAQ. The CDR3 sequence is CASSYTGAYSNQPQHF. The CDR3 nucleotides read TGTGCCAGCAGCTATACAGGGGCATATAGCAATCAGCCCCAGCATTTT.

The genes are TRBV3-1 (or the pseudogene TRBV3-2) and TRBJ2-5, with 8 bases fitting TRBD1. Germline V gene data show CDR1 as LGHDT and CDR2 as YNNKEL (reference sequence). J gave up 5 bases and V 1 base, and 12 bases lay outside the gene matches. This CDR3 spans 17 amino acids. In nucleotides, the CDR3 is TGTGCCAGCAGCCAAGTGTCAAAGACAGGGGCAAGGGAGACCCAGTACTTC. Translation gives CASSQVSKTGARETQYF.

This clone has a single count. J is TRBJ2-7 and V is TRBV19; 10 bases are shared with TRBD1. Looked up from germline, CDR1 is LNHDA and CDR2 is SQIVND (reference sequence). V lost 5 bases, J lost 6 bases, and 10 bases stayed unmatched. CDR3 size: 15 residues. CDR3 in amino acids: CASSSRTGGIREQYF. CDR3 bases: TGTGCCAGTAGTTCCAGGACAGGGGGGATTCGCGAGCAGTACTTC.

V gene TRBV18 combines with J gene TRBJ1-3; D may be TRBD1 (6 bases). CDR1 and CDR2 from the germline V gene are KGHSH and LQKENI. The CDR3 totals 16 residues. Deletions cut 4 bases from V and 0 bases from J, with 13 bases between. For the CDR3, the DNA is TGTGCCAGCTCACGGGGGCCGAGGGCCTCTGGAAACACCATATATTTT. This sequence encodes CASSRGPRASGNTIYF.

The V gene is TRBV5-6, the J gene TRBJ1-5; D uncertain. The germline V and J ends were trimmed by 0 bases and 6 bases, with 13 bases remaining between them. Germline loops: CDR1 SGHDT, CDR2 YYEEEE. CDR3 length: 15 residues. CDR3 in DNA: TGTGCCAGCAGCTTGGGGCAGGCGTCCTCTCAGCCCCAGCATTTT. It translates to CASSLGQASSQPQHF.

V is TRBV7-6 and J is TRBJ1-2; the D gene is possibly TRBD1 (5 bases). V lost 1 base, J lost 4 bases, and 16 bases lay in between. The V gene's germline CDR1 is SGHVS and CDR2 FNYEAQ. The CDR3 sequence is 16 residues long. The CDR3 region has the DNA TGTGCCAGCAGCTTAGGGGGATTGGAAGGGGCCTATGGCTACACCTTC. This translates into CASSLGGLEGAYGYTF.

V usage is TRBV30 and J usage is TRBJ2-3, with 7 positions matching TRBD2. The germline V gene has CDR1 GTSNPN and CDR2 SVGIG (reference sequence). This CDR3 is built from 15 residues. J was trimmed by 2 bases and V by 0 bases; bases with no gene match: 5. The CDR3 region is CAWSVGGSATDTQYF. The CDR3 DNA follows: TGTGCCTGGAGTGTCGGGGGGTCGGCCACAGATACGCAGTATTTT. The variable domain in full, completed from reference TRBV30 and TRBJ2-3, reads SQTIHQWPATLVQPVGSPLSLECTVEGTSNPNLYWYRQAAGRGLQLLFYSVGIGQISSEVPQNLSASRPQDRQFILSSKKLLLSDSGFYLCAWSVGGSATDTQYFGPGTRLTVL.

V usage is TRBV5-4 and J usage is TRBJ2-1; 9 bases agree with TRBD2. CDR3 size: 15 residues. Looked up from germline, CDR1 is SGHNT and CDR2 is YYREEE (reference sequence). The J segment lost 12 bases and the V segment lost 1 base, leaving 11 bases of the junction unmatched. Here the CDR3 DNA reads TGTGCCAGCAGCTTGTATATAGCGGGAGATCTAGGGCAGTTCTTC. Its translation: CASSLYIAGDLGQFF.

The chain couples TRBV19 to TRBJ1-1; D may be TRBD1 (5 bases). The CDR3 loop spans 15 amino acids. The V end was cut by 5 bases, the J end by 5 bases, with 18 bases between. Germline V gives CDR1 LNHDA, CDR2 SQIVND (reference sequence). The DNA of the CDR3 is TGTGCCAGTAGTCTATGGAGGGGACCGAATACTGAAGCTTTCTTT. Translation gives CASSLWRGPNTEAFF.

The V and J genes are TRBV19 and TRBJ1-2; D might be TRBD1 (6 bases). V gave up 2 bases and J gave up 0 bases, with 22 bases separating them. This CDR3 has 19 amino acids. Germline CDR1 is LNHDA and CDR2 is SQIVND (reference sequence). CDR3 residues: CASSISGAVPAGSNYGYTF. In DNA form, the CDR3 reads TGTGCCAGTAGTATATCAGGGGCCGTGCCGGCCGGATCTAACTATGGCTACACCTTC. The complete variable domain, with remaining parts taken from reference TRBV19 and TRBJ1-2, reads DGGITQSPKYLFRKEGQNVTLSCEQNLNHDAMYWYRQDPGQGLRLIYYSQIVNDFQKGDIAEGYSVSREKKESFPLTVTSAQKNPTAFYLCASSISGAVPAGSNYGYTFGSGTRLTVV.

The rearrangement links TRBV7-8 to TRBJ2-7; 9 positions match TRBD1. Germline lookup yields CDR1 SGHVS and CDR2 FQNEAQ. CDR3 length: 15 residues. The V gene end was trimmed by 3 bases and the J gene end by 4 bases; junction bases not matched to a gene: 7. DNA of the CDR3: TGTGCCAGCAGCTTCGGGACAGGGAGTCGGTACGAGCAGTACTTC. Protein sequence: CASSFGTGSRYEQYF.

This chain links TRBV11-2 with TRBJ2-7; perhaps TRBD1 as D (6 bases). The CDR3 spans 14 residues. The V end was cut by 6 bases, the J end by 3 bases, with 15 bases between. Germline V lookup: CDR1 SGHAT, CDR2 FQNNGV. CDR3 nucleotide sequence: TGTGCCAGCAGAAGCCTTCAGGGGAACTACGAGCAGTACTTC. Amino acid sequence: CASRSLQGNYEQYF.

This chain links TRBV7-8 with TRBJ1-1; D is uncertain. CDR1 and CDR2 (germline): SGHVS, FQNEAQ. Trimming stripped 1 base from V and 5 bases from J, with 11 bases between. CDR3 length equals 14 residues. CDR3 coding DNA: TGTGCCAGCAGCTTAGTACGGGGAATAACTGAAGCTTTCTTT. This codes for CASSLVRGITEAFF.

The chain links TRBV19 to TRBJ2-7; TRBD1 matches 8 bases. The germline CDR1 and CDR2 sequences are LNHDA and SQIVND (reference sequence). J gave up 5 bases and V 5 bases, and 14 bases lay outside the gene matches. CDR3 length: 16 residues. This chain's CDR3 is CASSPRRTGQEDEQYF. CDR3 bases: TGTGCCAGTAGTCCCCGGAGGACAGGGCAGGAGGACGAGCAGTACTTC.

The chain couples TRBV4-3 to TRBJ1-2; a weak D match, TRBD1 (6 bases). The germline V gene has CDR1 LGHNA and CDR2 YSLEER. V shed 0 bases and J shed 5 bases, with 10 bases lying between them. The CDR3 covers 14 residues. The CDR3 DNA follows: TGCGCCAGCAGCCAAGAGGCAGGGGTATATGGCTACACCTTC. It translates to CASSQEAGVYGYTF.